The 21 T cell receptor beta chains given below trace back to one sample, sequenced in a study of blood T cell repertoires in COVID-19. The method was immunoSEQ multiplex PCR; TCRdb's version includes in-frame clones alone and lacks a portion of them. This sample has a few hundred thousand clones; roughly 88% occur once, and the top ten carry around 1.3%. Sequenced sample: PBMCs or T cells enriched from blood (not recorded which). These receptors came from a woman aged 40 to 49 with acute COVID-19.

The chain couples TRBV10-2 to TRBJ2-2; 10 bases agree with TRBD2. CDR3 length: 15 amino acids. CDR1 is WSHSY and CDR2 is SAAADI in the germline V gene. The junction had 3 bases not matched to a gene; V was cut back by 6 bases and J by 2 bases. The CDR3 reads CASSPLAGNTGELFF. For the CDR3, the DNA is TGCGCCAGCAGCCCACTAGCGGGAAACACCGGGGAGCTGTTTTTT.

As concerns this clone: Additional DNA sequences in this sample encode the identical CDR3. The chain is built from TRBV12-3 or TRBV12-4 and TRBJ1-5; D is unclear. The CDR3 has 13 residues. Trimming stripped 6 bases from V and 0 bases from J, with 6 bases between. This CDR3 reads CASSPYSNQPQHF. The DNA for the CDR3 is TGTGCCAGCAGCCCTTATAGCAATCAGCCCCAGCATTTT.

The chain joins TRBV28 to TRBJ1-1; TRBD1 aligns across 12 bases. CDR3 length equals 16 residues. V gave up 5 bases and J gave up 7 bases; unmatched junction bases: 11. CDR1 and CDR2 from the germline V gene are MDHEN and SYDVKM. The CDR3: CASSTPGQGARSEAFF. In DNA form, the CDR3 reads TGTGCCAGCAGTACTCCGGGACAGGGGGCAAGGAGTGAAGCTTTCTTT. The full variable domain, its missing parts supplied by reference TRBV28 and TRBJ1-1, is DVKVTQSSRYLVKRTGEKVFLECVQDMDHENMFWYRQDPGLGLRLIYFSYDVKMKEKGDIPEGYSVSREKKERFSLILESASTNQTSMYLCASSTPGQGARSEAFFGQGTRLTVV.

The rearrangement uses TRBV5-1 and TRBJ2-3; 7 nucleotides match TRBD2. Germline trimming cut 5 bases from V and 5 bases from J; bases unmatched to any gene: 2. CDR3 length: 12 amino acids. Germline V CDR1 and CDR2: SGHRS, YFSETQ. For the CDR3, the DNA is TGCGCCAGCAGTTGGGAGGGAGATACGCAGTATTTT. Its translation is CASSWEGDTQYF.

This clone was seen only a few times. This sequence joins TRBV10-1 and TRBJ2-1; D not certain. The V gene's germline CDR1 is WNHNN and CDR2 SYGVQD (reference sequence). V lost 1 base and J lost 0, with 13 bases in between. The CDR3 runs 17 residues. The CDR3 loop is CASSEYVGTTSYNEQFF. DNA of the CDR3: TGCGCCAGCAGTGAGTATGTAGGAACTACCTCCTACAATGAGCAGTTCTTC.

This clone was picked up a small number of times. The chain uses TRBV7-9 and TRBJ1-4; 10 bases are shared with TRBD1. Germline trimming cut 4 bases from V and 5 bases from J; bases unmatched to any gene: 4. This CDR3 is 15 amino acids long. The V gene's germline CDR1 is SEHNR and CDR2 FQNEAQ (reference sequence). The DNA for the CDR3 is TGTGCCAGCAGCTGGGACAGGGGTGGAAATGAAAAACTGTTTTTT. It yields the protein CASSWDRGGNEKLFF.

This chain links TRBV25-1 with TRBJ2-3; 10 bases fit TRBD1. The ends lost 4 bases at V and 6 bases at J; junction bases unmatched: 13. Germline V gives CDR1 MGHDK, CDR2 SYGVNS. CDR3 length: 17 residues. The CDR3 sequence: CASSGHVGTGDSDTQYF. CDR3 in DNA: TGTGCCAGCAGTGGCCACGTCGGGACAGGGGATTCTGATACGCAGTATTTT.

The rearrangement links TRBV2 to TRBJ1-1; D perhaps matches TRBD1 (6 bases). V lost 0 bases and J 4 bases, leaving 21 bases between the germline ends. This CDR3 is built from 18 residues. Germline assignment: CDR1 SNHLY and CDR2 FYNNEI. The DNA for the CDR3 is TGTGCCAGCAGTGAAGCGCTGAGGGAGGGGGGGATTGGCACTGAAGCTTTCTTT. Its protein product is CASSEALREGGIGTEAFF.

The chain carries TRBV10-1 and TRBJ1-2; D unresolved. The germline V gene encodes CDR1 WNHNN and CDR2 SYGVQD (reference sequence). V was pared by 5 bases and J by 6 bases, with 13 bases between. CDR3 length equals 13 residues. CDR3 protein: CASSPTLENGYTF. The CDR3, as DNA: TGCGCCAGCAGTCCTACTTTAGAGAATGGCTACACCTTC.

The sample holds one count of this clone. The chain employs TRBV7-6 and TRBJ2-5; 10 nucleotides align to TRBD2. The CDR3 sequence is 16 residues long. The V gene's germline CDR1 is SGHVS and CDR2 FNYEAQ. V was pared by 3 bases and J by 5 bases, with 9 bases of the junction left unmatched. CDR3 nucleotides: TGTGCCAGCAGCTTTCTAGCGGGAGTGTCGTTGGAGACCCAGTACTTC. It encodes CASSFLAGVSLETQYF.

This clone was detected once. The chain is built from TRBV2 and TRBJ2-6; possible D gene TRBD1, 6 bases. Trimming shortened V by 3 bases and J by 4 bases, and 10 bases separated the two germline ends. Per the germline V gene, CDR1 is SNHLY and CDR2 is FYNNEI. The CDR3 runs to 15 residues. CDR3 coding DNA: TGTGCCAGCAGTGAGGGGGCGCGAGGGGCCAACGTCCTGACTTTC. This encodes CASSEGARGANVLTF.

As for this clone: A junction boundary mismatches the germline segment, possibly from a read error. The rearrangement links TRBV2 to TRBJ1-2; weak D call: TRBD1 (6 bases). CDR3 length: 12 residues. The germline gives CDR1 SNHLY, CDR2 FYNNEI. CDR3 loop: CASSEWAGDPPF. The CDR3 DNA reads TGTGCCAGCAGTGAGTGGGCAGGGGATCCCCCCTTC.

The chain uses TRBV7-9 and TRBJ2-1; TRBD2 agrees at 10 bases. V lost 2 bases, J lost 7 bases, and 5 bases stayed unmatched. Germline assignment: CDR1 SEHNR and CDR2 FQNEAQ (reference sequence). The CDR3 is 15 residues long. CDR3 DNA sequence: TGTGCCAGCAGCTTAAGCGGGAGGGCCGTAAATGAGCAGTTCTTC. As protein: CASSLSGRAVNEQFF. Full variable domain (remainder filled in from reference TRBV7-9 and TRBJ2-1): DTGVSQNPRHKITKRGQNVTFRCDPISEHNRLYWYRQTLGQGPEFLTYFQNEAQLEKSRLLSDRFSAERPKGSFSTLEIQRTEQGDSAMYLCASSLSGRAVNEQFFGPGTRLTVL.

The chain links TRBV3-1 (or the pseudogene TRBV3-2) to TRBJ2-1, with no clear D. Germline V gene data show CDR1 as LGHDT and CDR2 as YNNKEL (reference sequence). The CDR3 covers 15 residues. With 4 bases removed from V and 8 bases from J, the gap between germline ends came to 18 bases. CDR3 bases: TGTGCCAGCAGCCCCCGACTTGTGAGAGGCGATGAGCAGTTCTTC. This sequence encodes CASSPRLVRGDEQFF.

V gene TRBV2 combines with J gene TRBJ2-5; TRBD1 matches 7 bases. Trimming cost V 7 bases and J 2 bases; bases outside gene matches: 10. The CDR3 totals 15 residues. Germline CDR1 reads SNHLY; CDR2 reads FYNNEI. CDR3 sequence (DNA): TGTGCCAGCACTTCGGGCAGGGGGATTCAAGAGACCCAGTACTTC. Its protein is CASTSGRGIQETQYF.

The chain employs TRBV5-4 and TRBJ2-7; 7 bases are shared with TRBD1. The length of the CDR3 is 13 residues. Losses at the gene ends were 4 bases for V and 6 bases for J; bases not matched to a gene: 7. Germline-derived CDR1 and CDR2 are SGHNT and YYREEE (reference sequence). CDR3 amino acids: CASSEGQGVEQYF. The DNA of the CDR3 is TGTGCCAGCAGCGAAGGGCAGGGGGTCGAGCAGTACTTC.

The chain has TRBV6-5 and TRBJ1-6; 9 bases are a match to TRBD1. The length of the CDR3 is 14 residues. The trim removed 9 bases at V and 7 bases at J, leaving 7 bases unmatched. In germline, CDR1 is MNHEY, CDR2 SVGAGI. CDR3 coding DNA: TGTGCCAGTGATAGCGACAGGGGGAATTCACCCCTCCACTTT. Protein: CASDSDRGNSPLHF.

This sequence joins TRBV4-1 and TRBJ1-2, with a possible D match to TRBD1 (5 bases). This CDR3 comprises 16 residues. The germline CDR1 and CDR2 sequences are MGHRA and YSYEKL. Between the trimmed V and J ends, which lost 1 base and 4 bases, there was a span of 16 bases. The CDR3 DNA is TGCGCCAGCAGCCAAGTAATGGAGGGGACGGTCTATGGCTACACCTTC. It encodes CASSQVMEGTVYGYTF.

This sequence joins TRBV30 and TRBJ1-2; tentative D call: TRBD1 (5 bases). The CDR3 has 13 amino acids. Germline lookup yields CDR1 GTSNPN and CDR2 SVGIG (reference sequence). Deletions cut 0 bases from V and 4 bases from J, with 9 bases between. CDR3 nucleotide sequence: TGTGCCTGGAGTGTACAGGAGGGCTATGGCTACACCTTC. The encoded protein is CAWSVQEGYGYTF.

The V gene is TRBV4-1, the J gene TRBJ1-2, with a possible D match to TRBD1 (5 bases). The V gene lost 4 bases and the J gene lost 8 bases, with 14 bases spanning the gap. Germline CDR1 is MGHRA and CDR2 is YSYEKL. CDR3 length: 13 residues. CDR3 in amino acids: CASSLTGGYGYTF. The CDR3 nucleotides are TGCGCCAGCAGCCTCACGGGGGGATACGGCTACACCTTC.

This sequence joins TRBV11-2 and TRBJ1-2; TRBD1 matches 8 bases. The CDR3 spans 13 residues. J was trimmed by 6 bases and V by 5 bases; bases with no gene match: 5. Looked up from germline, CDR1 is SGHAT and CDR2 is FQNNGV. The CDR3 DNA is TGTGCCAGCAGCCCGCAGGGGGCGGATGGCTACACCTTC. It yields the protein CASSPQGADGYTF.